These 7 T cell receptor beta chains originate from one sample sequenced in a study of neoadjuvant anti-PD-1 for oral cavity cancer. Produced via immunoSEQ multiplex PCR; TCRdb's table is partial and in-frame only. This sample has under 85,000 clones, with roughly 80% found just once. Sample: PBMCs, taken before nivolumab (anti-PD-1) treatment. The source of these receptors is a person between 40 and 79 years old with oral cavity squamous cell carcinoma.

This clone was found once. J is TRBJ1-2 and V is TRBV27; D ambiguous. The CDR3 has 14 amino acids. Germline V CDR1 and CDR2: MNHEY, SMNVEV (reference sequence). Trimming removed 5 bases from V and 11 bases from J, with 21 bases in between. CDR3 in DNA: TGTGCCAGCAGTCTTGATTGGACGGGTCGGAGTTACACCTTC. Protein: CASSLDWTGRSYTF.

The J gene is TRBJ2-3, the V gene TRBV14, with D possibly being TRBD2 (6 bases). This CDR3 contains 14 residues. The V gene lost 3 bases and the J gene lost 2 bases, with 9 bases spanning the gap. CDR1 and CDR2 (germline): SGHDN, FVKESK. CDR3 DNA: TGTGCCAGCAGCCAGGGGGACTTCACAGATACGCAGTATTTT. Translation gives CASSQGDFTDTQYF.

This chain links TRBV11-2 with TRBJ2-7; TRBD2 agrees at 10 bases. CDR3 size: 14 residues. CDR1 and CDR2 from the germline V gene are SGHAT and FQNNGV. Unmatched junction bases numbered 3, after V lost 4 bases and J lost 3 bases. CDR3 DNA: TGTGCCAGCAGCTCCCGGACTAGCGGCTACGAGCAGTACTTC. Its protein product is CASSSRTSGYEQYF.

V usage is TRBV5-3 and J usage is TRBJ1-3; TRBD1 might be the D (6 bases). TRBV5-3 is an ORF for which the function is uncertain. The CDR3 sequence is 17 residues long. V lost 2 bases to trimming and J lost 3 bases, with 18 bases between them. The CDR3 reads CARSLVPGEGDGNTIYF. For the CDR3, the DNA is TGTGCCAGAAGCTTAGTCCCCGGGGAGGGGGATGGAAACACCATATATTTT.

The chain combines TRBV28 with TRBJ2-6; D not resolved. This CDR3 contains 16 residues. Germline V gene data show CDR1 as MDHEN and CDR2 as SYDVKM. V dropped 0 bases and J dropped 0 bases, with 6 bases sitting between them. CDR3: CASSLWESSGANVLTF. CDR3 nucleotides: TGTGCCAGCAGTTTATGGGAGAGCTCTGGGGCCAACGTCCTGACTTTC.

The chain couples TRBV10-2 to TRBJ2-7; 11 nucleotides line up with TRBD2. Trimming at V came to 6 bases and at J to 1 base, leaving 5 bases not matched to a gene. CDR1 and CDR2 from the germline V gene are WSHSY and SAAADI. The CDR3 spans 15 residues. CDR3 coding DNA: TGCGCCAGCAGCGTGACTAGCGGGGCATCCTACGAGCAGTACTTC. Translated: CASSVTSGASYEQYF.

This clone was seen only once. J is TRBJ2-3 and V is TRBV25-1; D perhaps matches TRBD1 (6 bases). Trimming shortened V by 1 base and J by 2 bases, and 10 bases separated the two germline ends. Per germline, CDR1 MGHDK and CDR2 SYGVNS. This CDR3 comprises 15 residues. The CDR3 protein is CASSEWAGATDTQYF. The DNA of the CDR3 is TGTGCCAGCAGTGAATGGGCAGGGGCCACAGATACGCAGTATTTT.